This entry lists 21 T cell receptor beta chains sequenced from one sample in a study of blood T cell repertoires in COVID-19. TCRdb's copy holds only in-frame clones and misses some; the assay was immunoSEQ multiplex PCR. The profile shows about 20,000 clones, about 85% of them singletons. Sequencing used peripheral blood. All receptors come from a human donor in a cohort sampled during active COVID-19.

The V gene is TRBV7-9, the J gene TRBJ2-7, with TRBD1 as a possible D gene (5 bases). The CDR3 totals 14 residues. The germline CDR1 and CDR2 sequences are SEHNR and FQNEAQ (reference sequence). The V end was cut by 5 bases, the J end by 2 bases, with 13 bases between. The CDR3 reads CASSPNGQPYEQYF. CDR3 nucleotide sequence: TGTGCCAGCAGCCCAAATGGACAACCCTACGAGCAGTACTTC.

J is TRBJ2-7 and V is TRBV11-3; D may be TRBD1 (6 bases). Germline CDR1 SGHNT, CDR2 YENEEA. This CDR3 spans 14 amino acids. Trimming took off 5 bases at V and 4 bases at J, with 15 bases between the two ends. The chain's CDR3 is CASSTPGQLYEQYF. CDR3 DNA sequence: TGTGCCAGCAGCACCCCCGGACAGCTGTACGAGCAGTACTTC.

The sample holds one count of this clone. The V call is TRBV6-5, the J call TRBJ2-2; 7 positions match TRBD1. Germline-derived CDR1 and CDR2 are MNHEY and SVGAGI. V was pared by 4 bases and J by 0 bases, with 5 bases of the junction left unmatched. CDR3 length: 16 amino acids. The CDR3 DNA sequence: TGTGCCAGCAGTTTAAGGACAGGCGCGAACACCGGGGAGCTGTTTTTT. Translating it yields CASSLRTGANTGELFF.

The chain has TRBV29-1 and TRBJ2-5; D gene unclear. The CDR3 runs to 12 residues. Trimming removed 0 bases at V and 5 bases at J, with 7 bases between. The germline V gene has CDR1 SQVTM and CDR2 ANQGSEA. The CDR3 sequence: CSVEESRETQYF. CDR3 in DNA: TGCAGCGTTGAAGAAAGCCGGGAGACCCAGTACTTC.

The chain combines TRBV19 with TRBJ1-4; D is possibly TRBD1 (5 bases). Trimming took off 10 bases at V and 8 bases at J, with 26 bases between the two ends. The germline V gene has CDR1 LNHDA and CDR2 SQIVND (reference sequence). The length of the CDR3 is 16 residues. In DNA form, the CDR3 reads TGTGCCACTTCAATCGGAGGAGGGGCCGGGAGAGAAAAACTGTTTTTT. It is translated as CATSIGGGAGREKLFF.

The rearrangement joins TRBV19 to TRBJ1-5, with TRBD1 identical over 7 bases. V lost 2 bases, J lost 6 bases, and 4 bases stayed unmatched. Germline V gene sequence: CDR1 LNHDA, CDR2 SQIVND (reference sequence). The CDR3 spans 14 residues. The CDR3 is CASSISTGSQPQHF. Written as DNA, the CDR3 is TGTGCCAGTAGTATATCGACAGGGAGTCAGCCCCAGCATTTT. Filled out from reference TRBV19 and TRBJ1-5, the complete variable domain reads DGGITQSPKYLFRKEGQNVTLSCEQNLNHDAMYWYRQDPGQGLRLIYYSQIVNDFQKGDIAEGYSVSREKKESFPLTVTSAQKNPTAFYLCASSISTGSQPQHFGDGTRLSIL.

The rearrangement uses TRBV6-1 and TRBJ2-1; TRBD2 matches at 8 bases. Per germline, CDR1 MNHNS and CDR2 SASEGT. Trimming removed 3 bases from V and 5 bases from J; junction bases left unmatched: 9. The CDR3 runs 16 residues. Here the CDR3 DNA reads TGTGCCAGCAGTGACAGGTTAGCGGGACGAAACAATGAGCAGTTCTTC. This translates into CASSDRLAGRNNEQFF.

The chain employs TRBV5-1 and TRBJ2-7; TRBD2 aligns across 8 bases. Germline V gene data show CDR1 as SGHRS and CDR2 as YFSETQ. This CDR3 spans 14 amino acids. The V segment lost 3 bases and the J segment 7 bases; nucleotides outside the gene matches: 9. The CDR3: CASSSLGGGLEQYF. The CDR3 DNA follows: TGCGCCAGCAGCTCCCTAGGCGGGGGGTTGGAGCAGTACTTC.

The V gene is TRBV10-3, the J gene TRBJ2-7; 13 bases are shared with TRBD2. Germline CDR1 is ENHRY and CDR2 is SYGVKD. CDR3 length equals 16 residues. V dropped 4 bases and J dropped 2; count of bases not matched to a gene: 5. In DNA form, the CDR3 reads TGTGCCATCAGTGGGGGGGGGACTAGCGGGACCTACGAGCAGTACTTC. It yields the protein CAISGGGTSGTYEQYF.

This chain joins TRBV6-5 and TRBJ2-1; 7 nucleotides line up with TRBD1. V shed 6 bases, J shed 3 bases, and the junction held 2 bases outside the gene matches. Germline V CDR1 and CDR2: MNHEY, SVGAGI. The CDR3 consists of 13 residues. In DNA, the CDR3 is TGTGCCAGCAGACGGGACAGCTACAATGAGCAGTTCTTC. This codes for CASRRDSYNEQFF.

The chain has TRBV21-1 and TRBJ2-1; the table assigns TRBD2, which was not confirmed against the DNA. TRBV21-1 is assigned pseudogene status. This CDR3 region has 15 residues. CDR3 region: CASSKDGSGSNEQFF. The DNA for the CDR3 is TGTGCCAGCAGCAAAGACGGTAGCGGGAGTAATGAGCAGTTCTTC.

V gene TRBV12-3 or TRBV12-4 combines with J gene TRBJ2-7, with D maybe TRBD1 (5 bases). Trimming pared 6 bases from V and 2 bases from J, leaving 11 bases between. This CDR3 region has 13 residues. CDR3 bases: TGTGCCAGCAGCGACAGTAAACCCTACGAGCAGTACTTC. Protein product: CASSDSKPYEQYF.

J is TRBJ2-2 and V is TRBV19; TRBD2 matches at 7 bases. From germline, CDR1 is LNHDA and CDR2 SQIVND (reference sequence). J was trimmed by 3 bases and V by 3 bases; bases with no gene match: 4. This CDR3 is 15 amino acids long. Written as DNA, the CDR3 is TGTGCCAGTAGTATGGGAGGGACGGACACCGGGGAGCTGTTTTTT. Translating it yields CASSMGGTDTGELFF. The full variable domain, in which reference TRBV19 and TRBJ2-2 provide the parts outside the CDR3, is DGGITQSPKYLFRKEGQNVTLSCEQNLNHDAMYWYRQDPGQGLRLIYYSQIVNDFQKGDIAEGYSVSREKKESFPLTVTSAQKNPTAFYLCASSMGGTDTGELFFGEGSRLTVL.

V and J are TRBV27 and TRBJ2-7; D ambiguous. This CDR3 spans 13 amino acids. V dropped 2 bases and J dropped 1 base, with 6 bases sitting between them. Germline CDR1 reads MNHEY; CDR2 reads SMNVEV (reference sequence). For the CDR3, the DNA is TGTGCCAGCAGTTTAGGGCCTTCCTACGAGCAGTACTTC. It translates to CASSLGPSYEQYF.

With respect to this clone: One end of the junction does not line up with germline, which may come from a read error. V and J are TRBV9 and TRBJ2-1, with 9 bases identical to TRBD2. The CDR3 is made up of 20 amino acids. Germline lookup yields CDR1 SGDLS and CDR2 YYNGEE. CDR3 sequence (DNA): TGCGCCCCCCGCCCGGGGGGGGGAGCGGGAGGTTCACAGTCCTACAATGAGCAGTTCTTC. Encoded protein: CAPRPGGGAGGSQSYNEQFF.

The chain combines TRBV14 with TRBJ2-5; a possible D gene is TRBD1 (6 bases). V was shortened by 4 bases and J by 5 bases, with 11 bases between the two germline ends. Germline V lookup: CDR1 SGHDN, CDR2 FVKESK. The CDR3 is 13 residues long. The DNA of the CDR3 is TGTGCCAGCAGCCGAACAGGGTGGGAGACCCAGTACTTC. Its translation is CASSRTGWETQYF.

V usage is TRBV7-9 and J usage is TRBJ2-7, with D perhaps TRBD1 (6 bases). CDR3 length equals 14 residues. CDR1 and CDR2 from the germline V gene are SEHNR and FQNEAQ (reference sequence). Trimming removed 8 bases at V and 5 bases at J, with 19 bases between. CDR3 region: CASDTGRFEDEQYF. The DNA of the CDR3 is TGTGCCAGCGATACAGGGAGATTCGAGGACGAGCAGTACTTC. The full variable domain, rest sourced from reference TRBV7-9 and TRBJ2-7, is DTGVSQNPRHKITKRGQNVTFRCDPISEHNRLYWYRQTLGQGPEFLTYFQNEAQLEKSRLLSDRFSAERPKGSFSTLEIQRTEQGDSAMYLCASDTGRFEDEQYFGPGTRLTVT.

The genes are TRBV6-5 and TRBJ1-1; D is unresolved. Germline CDR1 is MNHEY and CDR2 is SVGAGI. Deletions cut 6 bases from V and 0 bases from J, with 14 bases between. The CDR3 loop spans 15 amino acids. CDR3 coding DNA: TGTGCCAGCAGCTCTGGTCTTTCAGTGAACACTGAAGCTTTCTTT. It codes for CASSSGLSVNTEAFF.

This clone was seen a few times. CDR3: CATNRGLQETQYF. Here the CDR3 DNA reads TGTGCCACCAACAGGGGGCTCCAAGAGACCCAGTACTTC. The chain recombines TRBV28 with TRBJ2-5, with 9 bases lining up with TRBD1. Germline V gene lookup returns CDR1 MDHEN and CDR2 SYDVKM. This CDR3 is built from 13 residues. The J segment lost 1 base and the V segment lost 10 bases, leaving 4 bases of the junction unmatched.

The chain couples TRBV28 to TRBJ2-6; the D gene is possibly TRBD2 (6 bases). V was shortened by 3 bases and J by 2 bases, with 8 bases between the two germline ends. Germline CDR1 and CDR2: MDHEN and SYDVKM. The CDR3 contains 15 residues. CDR3 bases: TGTGCCAGCAGTTTGTCGGGGGCTGGGGCCAACGTCCTGACTTTC. Translating it yields CASSLSGAGANVLTF.

V is TRBV3-1 (or the pseudogene TRBV3-2) and J is TRBJ1-2; possible D gene TRBD1, 5 bases. Trimming left V 2 bases short and J 4 bases short, with 8 bases between. CDR1 LGHDT and CDR2 YNNKEL come from the germline V gene (reference sequence). The CDR3 sequence is 13 residues long. CDR3 coding DNA: TGTGCCAGCAGCCAAAATCAGGGCTATGGCTACACCTTC. Amino acids: CASSQNQGYGYTF.